The 17 T cell receptor beta chains below were found in one sample sequenced in a study of T-cell reconstitution after alpha-beta-depleted transplantation in children. TCRbeta library preparation incorporated unique molecular identifiers. Each CDR3 protein gets one entry after TCRdb re-called the PCR reads with MiXCR. In the table there are about 580,000 distinct CDR3 sequences, about 21% of which are singletons. This specimen consisted of PBMCs, mostly from graft donor cells, obtained 360 days after TCRalphabeta/CD19-depleted stem cell transplant. Every receptor here comes from a boy younger than two who had a stem cell transplant for acute myeloid leukemia, so the T cells may come from the graft donor.

This clonotype has a handful of counts. The V gene is TRBV27, the J gene TRBJ2-1; 10 bases match TRBD2. CDR1 and CDR2 (germline): MNHEY, SMNVEV (reference sequence). The CDR3 is made up of 15 amino acids. Losses at the gene ends were 2 bases for V and 7 bases for J; bases not matched to a gene: 5. This CDR3 is CASSLGTSVHNEQFF. The CDR3 DNA follows: TGTGCCAGCAGTTTAGGGACTAGCGTTCATAATGAGCAGTTCTTC.

The genes are TRBV5-1 and TRBJ1-4; D remains ambiguous. Trimming removed 2 bases at V and 0 bases at J, with 8 bases between. The CDR3 is 15 residues long. CDR1 and CDR2 (germline): SGHRS, YFSETQ. For the CDR3, the DNA is TGCGCCAGCAGCTTAGAGGATCCAACTAATGAAAAACTGTTTTTT. This translates into CASSLEDPTNEKLFF.

At least ten counts were recorded for this clonotype. J is TRBJ2-1 and V is TRBV29-1, with D possibly being TRBD2 (5 bases). This CDR3 region has 12 residues. Trimming stripped 7 bases from V and 6 bases from J, with 13 bases between. Germline-derived CDR1 and CDR2 are SQVTM and ANQGSEA. The CDR3, as DNA: TGCAGCGAACTAGGACGTGGCAATGAGCAGTTCTTC. Encoded protein: CSELGRGNEQFF.

CDR3 nucleotides: TGTGCCAGCAGCCGGACAGGGACCGAGCAGTACTTC. Protein: CASSRTGTEQYF. The chain has TRBV6-5 and TRBJ2-7, with TRBD1 matching 8 bases. The CDR3 runs to 12 residues. Losses at the gene ends were 6 bases for V and 6 bases for J; bases not matched to a gene: 4. CDR1 and CDR2 (germline): MNHEY, SVGAGI.

The chain uses TRBV20-1 and TRBJ1-4, with D possibly TRBD1 on 6 matching bases. The CDR3 is 15 residues long. Germline V gene lookup returns CDR1 DFQATT and CDR2 SNEGSKA (reference sequence). With 2 bases removed from V and 7 bases from J, the gap between germline ends came to 17 bases. The CDR3, as DNA: TGCAGTGCTAGACCCGAACAGGGAGGTGGTGAAAAACTGTTTTTT. Translating gives CSARPEQGGGEKLFF.

V and J are TRBV12-3 or TRBV12-4 and TRBJ1-1; TRBD1 is a possible D gene (5 bases). Trimming cost V 4 bases and J 4 bases, with 7 bases left between them. The CDR3 loop spans 12 amino acids. The CDR3 region has the DNA TGTGCCAGCAGTTCCGGGGCCACTGAAGCTTTCTTT. Its translation: CASSSGATEAFF.

This chain connects TRBV5-6 to TRBJ2-7; TRBD1 matches at 7 bases. The CDR3 totals 15 residues. Looked up from germline, CDR1 is SGHDT and CDR2 is YYEEEE. The junction had 12 bases not matched to a gene; V was cut back by 3 bases and J by 6 bases. The CDR3 is CASSYMWGQKPEQYF. As DNA, the CDR3 is TGTGCCAGCAGCTACATGTGGGGACAGAAGCCCGAGCAGTACTTC.

This chain links TRBV12-3 or TRBV12-4 with TRBJ2-5; tentatively, D is TRBD1 or TRBD2 (5 bases each). This CDR3 comprises 13 residues. V was shortened by 5 bases and J by 7 bases, with 14 bases between the two germline ends. The CDR3: CASSGIHGGTQYF. CDR3 coding DNA: TGTGCCAGCAGTGGCATCCATGGGGGGACCCAGTACTTC.

This clonotype was seen ten or more times. This chain uses TRBV28 with TRBJ2-7; 7 nucleotides agree with TRBD2. V gave up 7 bases and J gave up 0 bases; unmatched junction bases: 9. Germline V lookup: CDR1 MDHEN, CDR2 SYDVKM. This CDR3 has 15 amino acids. The CDR3 protein is CASTGGTLASYEQYV. Written as DNA, the CDR3 is TGTGCCAGCACCGGGGGGACCTTAGCCTCCTACGAGCAGTACGTC.

This clonotype was seen at least ten times. V and J are TRBV6-2 or TRBV6-3 and TRBJ1-1; D ambiguous. Germline values: CDR1 MNHEY, CDR2 SVGEGT. The CDR3 runs 13 residues. Trimming stripped 0 bases from V and 10 bases from J, with 12 bases between. CDR3 region: CASSYSVWERAFF. The CDR3 DNA follows: TGTGCCAGCAGTTACTCGGTGTGGGAGAGAGCTTTCTTT.

CDR3 protein: CSARGGRDEAYEQYV. The CDR3 DNA reads TGCAGTGCTAGAGGGGGACGGGATGAGGCCTACGAGCAGTACGTC. The chain joins TRBV20-1 to TRBJ2-7; D is possibly TRBD1 or TRBD2 (5 bases each). This CDR3 has 15 amino acids. Deletions cut 1 base from V and 2 bases from J, with 15 bases between. Per germline, CDR1 DFQATT and CDR2 SNEGSKA (reference sequence).

J is TRBJ2-7 and V is TRBV4-3; D is possibly TRBD2 (5 bases). Per germline, CDR1 LGHNA and CDR2 YSLEER. V was trimmed by 0 bases and J by 2 bases, leaving 11 bases between them. The CDR3 spans 15 residues. CDR3 DNA: TGCGCCAGCAGCCAAGATCGGGGTGTTGCCTACGAGCAGTACTTC. Amino acid sequence: CASSQDRGVAYEQYF.

The chain is built from TRBV20-1 and TRBJ1-5; D is perhaps TRBD1 (6 bases). V was pared by 2 bases and J by 0 bases, with 11 bases between. CDR1 DFQATT and CDR2 SNEGSKA come from the germline V gene (reference sequence). The CDR3 loop spans 15 amino acids. As DNA, the CDR3 is TGCAGTGCTAGAATGGACAGATATAGCAATCAGCCCCAGCATTTT. It codes for CSARMDRYSNQPQHF.

This clonotype was detected many times. This rearrangement joins TRBV20-1 to TRBJ2-1; the match to TRBD1 covers 9 bases. V shed 1 base, J shed 8 bases, and the junction held 9 bases outside the gene matches. The germline CDR1 and CDR2 sequences are DFQATT and SNEGSKA (reference sequence). CDR3 length: 15 amino acids. The CDR3 nucleotides read TGCAGTGCTAGAGCTAGGACAGGGGAATGGGATGAGCAGTTCTTC. Protein: CSARARTGEWDEQFF.

This rearrangement joins TRBV24-1 to TRBJ2-1; 8 positions match TRBD1. V dropped 9 bases and J dropped 0; count of bases not matched to a gene: 0. Per the germline V gene, CDR1 is KGHDR and CDR2 is SFDVKD. The CDR3 is 13 residues long. This CDR3 reads CATQGASYNEQFF. The CDR3 coding sequence is TGTGCCACCCAGGGGGCCTCCTACAATGAGCAGTTCTTC.

This chain links TRBV20-1 with TRBJ2-7, with 7 bases fitting TRBD1. CDR1 and CDR2 (germline): DFQATT, SNEGSKA (reference sequence). Germline trimming cut 2 bases from V and 2 bases from J; bases unmatched to any gene: 6. The length of the CDR3 is 14 residues. In DNA, the CDR3 is TGCAGTGCTAGATCCCTGGGACAGCCCTACGAGCAGTACGTC. Amino acids: CSARSLGQPYEQYV.

This clonotype was seen repeatedly, ten times or more. The V gene is TRBV15, the J gene TRBJ1-2; perhaps TRBD1 as D (5 bases). The V end lost 0 bases, the J end lost 3 bases, and 14 bases lay between the germline ends. CDR3 length: 16 amino acids. CDR1 is LNHNV and CDR2 is YYDKDF in the germline V gene (reference sequence). CDR3 coding DNA: TGTGCCACCAGCAGAGAGATGGGGGGATGGGACTATGGCTACACCTTC. Its protein is CATSREMGGWDYGYTF.